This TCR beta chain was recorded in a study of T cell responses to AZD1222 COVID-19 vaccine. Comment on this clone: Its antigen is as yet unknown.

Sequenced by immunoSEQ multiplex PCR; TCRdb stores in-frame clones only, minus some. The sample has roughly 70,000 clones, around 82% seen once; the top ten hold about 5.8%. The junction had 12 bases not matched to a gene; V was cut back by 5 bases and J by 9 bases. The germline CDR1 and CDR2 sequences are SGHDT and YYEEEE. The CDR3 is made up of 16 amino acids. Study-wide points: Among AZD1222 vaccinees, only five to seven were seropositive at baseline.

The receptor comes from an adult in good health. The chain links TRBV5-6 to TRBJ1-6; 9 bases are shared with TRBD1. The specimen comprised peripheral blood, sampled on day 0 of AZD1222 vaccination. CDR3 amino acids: CASSRDTGGILSPLHF. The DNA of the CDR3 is TGTGCCAGCAGTCGAGATACAGGGGGCATTCTTTCACCCCTCCACTTT.